Following are 21 T cell receptor beta chains from one sample sequenced in a study of blood T cell repertoires in COVID-19. The table came from immunoSEQ multiplex PCR; TCRdb's copy has only in-frame clones and leaves some out. Among just over 150,000 clones listed, around 89% were seen once. Source material: PBMCs or T cells enriched from blood (not recorded which). All receptors come from a woman aged 50 to 65 who had recovered from COVID-19.

The chain couples TRBV5-4 to TRBJ2-7, with D tentatively TRBD2 (6 bases). Germline CDR1 SGHNT, CDR2 YYREEE (reference sequence). The CDR3 loop spans 14 amino acids. Trimming removed 0 bases at V and 5 bases at J, with 12 bases between. The DNA of the CDR3 is TGTGCCAGCAGCTTGGGTGCTAGCGCGGACGAGCAGTACTTC. This codes for CASSLGASADEQYF.

The rearrangement links TRBV19 to TRBJ2-1; 9 bases agree with TRBD2. Looked up from germline, CDR1 is LNHDA and CDR2 is SQIVND (reference sequence). The trim removed 4 bases at V and 2 bases at J, leaving 3 bases unmatched. CDR3 length: 15 amino acids. CDR3 in amino acids: CASSTTSGAYNEQFF. CDR3 DNA: TGTGCCAGTAGTACGACTAGCGGCGCCTACAATGAGCAGTTCTTC. Complete variable domain (other parts from reference TRBV19 and TRBJ2-1): DGGITQSPKYLFRKEGQNVTLSCEQNLNHDAMYWYRQDPGQGLRLIYYSQIVNDFQKGDIAEGYSVSREKKESFPLTVTSAQKNPTAFYLCASSTTSGAYNEQFFGPGTRLTVL.

The V and J genes are TRBV7-2 and TRBJ1-5, with D tentatively TRBD1 (6 bases). CDR1 is SGHTA, CDR2 FQGNSA, per germline. CDR3 length equals 14 residues. The germline V and J ends were trimmed by 5 bases and 7 bases, with 15 bases remaining between them. The CDR3 DNA reads as TGTGCCAGCAGCGAGGACAGTTGGGCCCAGCCCCAGCATTTT. Translation gives CASSEDSWAQPQHF.

The chain employs TRBV19 and TRBJ2-5; D perhaps matches TRBD2 (5 bases). The CDR3 covers 16 residues. The V end was cut by 4 bases, the J end by 1 base, with 16 bases between. Germline V gene sequence: CDR1 LNHDA, CDR2 SQIVND (reference sequence). The CDR3 spells CASSNGFRDRQETQYF. Here the CDR3 DNA reads TGTGCCAGTAGTAACGGTTTTCGGGATCGCCAAGAGACCCAGTACTTC.

V gene TRBV7-8 combines with J gene TRBJ2-2, with a tentative D call TRBD2 (7 bases). V was pared by 2 bases and J by 3 bases, with 13 bases between. The germline V gene has CDR1 SGHVS and CDR2 FQNEAQ. This CDR3 spans 16 amino acids. CDR3 residues: CASSLNPGGDTGELFF. CDR3 nucleotide sequence: TGTGCCAGCAGCTTAAATCCGGGGGGCGACACCGGGGAGCTGTTTTTT. Complete variable domain (other parts from reference TRBV7-8 and TRBJ2-2): GAGVSQSPRYKVAKRGQDVALRCDPISGHVSLFWYQQALGQGPEFLTYFQNEAQLDKSGLPSDRFFAERPEGSVSTLKIQRTQQEDSAVYLCASSLNPGGDTGELFFGEGSRLTVL.

This chain uses TRBV25-1 with TRBJ1-3; D might be TRBD1 (5 bases). Trimming pared 5 bases from V and 2 bases from J, leaving 13 bases between. The CDR3 is 15 amino acids. Per germline, CDR1 MGHDK and CDR2 SYGVNS. The CDR3 bases are TGTGCCAGCAGTATAAGGGGAATAGCTGGAAACACCATATATTTT. Translating gives CASSIRGIAGNTIYF.

The genes are TRBV5-4 and TRBJ2-1; possible D gene TRBD1, 6 bases. The germline V gene has CDR1 SGHNT and CDR2 YYREEE (reference sequence). This CDR3 is 15 amino acids long. The V gene lost 0 bases and the J gene lost 7 bases, with 14 bases spanning the gap. DNA for the CDR3: TGTGCCAGCAGCTTGGACAGGGATGCTTGGAATGAGCAGTTCTTC. It yields the protein CASSLDRDAWNEQFF.

V and J are TRBV11-1 and TRBJ1-1; D not resolved. The V gene's germline CDR1 is SGHAT and CDR2 FQDESV (reference sequence). The V and J ends lost 1 base and 0 bases respectively, with 6 bases between them. The CDR3 is 14 amino acids. The CDR3 DNA reads TGTGCCAGCAGCTTAGGGCGGATGAACACTGAAGCTTTCTTT. This translates into CASSLGRMNTEAFF.

About this clone: The junction departs from the called germline gene at one end, perhaps through a read error. The chain employs TRBV6-5 and TRBJ1-1; TRBD1 matches 7 bases. Germline loops: CDR1 MNHEY, CDR2 SVGAGI. This CDR3 comprises 13 residues. For the CDR3, the DNA is TGTGCCAGCAGTCGAGAAGGGGACAGCCCTTGGGGCTTT. Translation gives CASSREGDSPWGF.

CDR3 in amino acids: CASSSRQGALNEQFF. The CDR3 DNA is TGTGCCAGCAGCTCCAGACAGGGGGCACTCAATGAGCAGTTCTTC. The V gene is TRBV5-4, the J gene TRBJ2-1; TRBD1 matches 10 bases. Germline-derived CDR1 and CDR2 are SGHNT and YYREEE (reference sequence). With 3 bases clipped from V and 6 bases from J, the junction kept 6 bases outside the gene matches. The CDR3 loop spans 15 amino acids. Looking up the rest from reference TRBV5-4 and TRBJ2-1 gives the full variable domain: ETGVTQSPTHLIKTRGQQVTLRCSSQSGHNTVSWYQQALGQGPQFIFQYYREEENGRGNFPPRFSGLQFPNYSSELNVNALELDDSALYLCASSSRQGALNEQFFGPGTRLTVL.

The V call is TRBV19, the J call TRBJ2-3; perhaps TRBD2 as D (6 bases). CDR1 and CDR2 from the germline V gene are LNHDA and SQIVND (reference sequence). The CDR3 contains 16 residues. V dropped 6 bases and J dropped 2 bases, with 18 bases sitting between them. The CDR3 spells CASSPLAPLSTDTQYF. The CDR3 DNA sequence: TGTGCCAGTAGCCCTCTAGCGCCACTTTCCACAGATACGCAGTATTTT.

This rearrangement joins TRBV4-3 to TRBJ1-4; 9 bases line up with TRBD1. Germline V CDR1 and CDR2: LGHNA, YSLEER. The ends lost 2 bases at V and 8 bases at J; junction bases unmatched: 6. There are 15 residues in the CDR3. CDR3 sequence: CASSQLGQGGEKLFF. As DNA, the CDR3 is TGCGCCAGCAGCCAATTGGGACAGGGTGGCGAAAAACTGTTTTTT.

The chain couples TRBV9 to TRBJ1-3; 10 bases fit TRBD1. Germline trimming cut 0 bases from V and 1 base from J; bases unmatched to any gene: 1. CDR3 length: 16 amino acids. CDR1 and CDR2 (germline): SGDLS, YYNGEE. CDR3 sequence: CASSVGTGGSGNTIYF. CDR3 coding DNA: TGTGCCAGCAGCGTAGGGACAGGGGGGTCTGGAAACACCATATATTTT. Together with reference TRBV9 and TRBJ1-3, the CDR3 gives the full variable domain: DSGVTQTPKHLITATGQRVTLRCSPRSGDLSVYWYQQSLDQGLQFLIQYYNGEERAKGNILERFSAQQFPDLHSELNLSSLELGDSALYFCASSVGTGGSGNTIYFGEGSWLTVV.

This clone turned up a few times. The DNA of the CDR3 is TGCGCCACCGGACATTCCTCCTACGAGCAGTACTTC. Protein sequence: CATGHSSYEQYF. This sequence joins TRBV5-1 and TRBJ2-7; D possibly corresponds to TRBD1 (5 bases). The V end was cut by 9 bases, the J end by 0 bases, with 10 bases between. Germline-derived CDR1 and CDR2 are SGHRS and YFSETQ. This CDR3 is built from 12 residues.

This rearrangement joins TRBV6-5 to TRBJ1-2, with D perhaps matching TRBD1 (5 bases). The CDR3 sequence is 14 residues long. Germline assignment: CDR1 MNHEY and CDR2 SVGAGI. Trimming stripped 4 bases from V and 3 bases from J, with 12 bases between. The CDR3 is CASSSQTAYYGYTF. The DNA of the CDR3 is TGTGCCAGCAGTTCCCAGACAGCTTACTATGGCTACACCTTC.

This rearrangement joins TRBV7-2 to TRBJ1-3; tentative D call: TRBD1 (6 bases). V lost 1 base and J lost 7, with 14 bases in between. Germline-derived CDR1 and CDR2 are SGHTA and FQGNSA. The CDR3 has 15 residues. The CDR3 loop reads CASSLGGGLANTIYF. CDR3 DNA sequence: TGTGCCAGCAGCTTAGGCGGGGGCTTGGCTAACACCATATATTTT. The whole variable domain, filled in from reference TRBV7-2 and TRBJ1-3, reads GAGVSQSPSNKVTEKGKDVELRCDPISGHTALYWYRQSLGQGLEFLIYFQGNSAPDKSGLPSDRFSAERTGGSVSTLTIQRTQQEDSAVYLCASSLGGGLANTIYFGEGSWLTVV.

In this sample, this clone turned up once. The chain has TRBV5-5 and TRBJ2-5, with D possibly matching TRBD2 (6 bases). The germline CDR1 and CDR2 sequences are SGHKS and YYEKEE (reference sequence). The V end was cut by 2 bases, the J end by 2 bases, with 13 bases between. The CDR3 loop spans 15 amino acids. CDR3 nucleotides: TGTGCCAGCAGCTTCCCGGGACTGGGGCAAGAGACCCAGTACTTC. As protein: CASSFPGLGQETQYF.

This chain connects TRBV30 to TRBJ2-7; 7 bases are a match to TRBD2. CDR1 is GTSNPN and CDR2 is SVGIG in the germline V gene (reference sequence). V dropped 0 bases and J dropped 7; count of bases not matched to a gene: 0. This CDR3 is 11 amino acids long. The CDR3 protein is CAWSVGGEQYF. In DNA, the CDR3 is TGTGCCTGGAGTGTCGGGGGGGAGCAGTACTTC.

The chain joins TRBV6-5 to TRBJ2-5; tentatively, D is TRBD2 (5 bases). In germline, CDR1 is MNHEY, CDR2 SVGAGI. The germline V and J ends were trimmed by 5 bases and 2 bases, with 12 bases remaining between them. This CDR3 comprises 14 residues. The CDR3: CASSKGRGQETQYF. CDR3 coding DNA: TGTGCCAGCAGTAAGGGTCGGGGTCAAGAGACCCAGTACTTC.

This sequence joins TRBV5-1 and TRBJ1-3; D unresolved. The CDR3 totals 14 residues. V was shortened by 4 bases and J by 2 bases, with 10 bases between the two germline ends. Germline V CDR1 and CDR2: SGHRS, YFSETQ. CDR3 DNA: TGCGCCAGCAGCATAACTACGACTGGAAACACCATATATTTT. Its protein is CASSITTTGNTIYF. The full variable domain, completed using reference TRBV5-1 and TRBJ1-3, is KAGVTQTPRYLIKTRGQQVTLSCSPISGHRSVSWYQQTPGQGLQFLFEYFSETQRNKGNFPGRFSGRQFSNSRSEMNVSTLELGDSALYLCASSITTTGNTIYFGEGSWLTVV.

This rearrangement joins TRBV7-8 to TRBJ2-4; TRBD2 matches 7 bases. The CDR3 spans 18 residues. The germline gives CDR1 SGHVS, CDR2 FQNEAQ. The junction had 9 bases not matched to a gene; V was cut back by 1 base and J by 0 bases. DNA for the CDR3: TGTGCCAGCAGCTTAGTGAGCGGGGCGGACGTAGCCAAAAACATTCAGTACTTC. It yields the protein CASSLVSGADVAKNIQYF.